This TCR beta chain was identified during a study of regulatory T cells in long-lasting Graves disease. Study-level information: Over-5-year antithyroid drug use with positive TSH receptor antibodies defined persistent Graves' disease in the study.

Study-level results: New patients shared more than 750 public clonotypes, fewer than the 2,741 shared by persistent patients.

The time point is: persistent/refractory GD, antithyroid drugs over 5 years with positive TRAb. Generation of the TCR library employed RNA extracted from PBMCs. The table lists this clonotype with a few counts. Its specificity is not known. Library construction for TCR beta used iRepertoire HTBI primers and Arm-PCR of CDR3 regions. TCRdb re-called the multiplex PCR reads with MiXCR, one entry per CDR3 protein. Found here are about 660,000 distinct CDR3 sequences, 25% to 35% of them singletons; the top ten hold about two fifths. This TCR was sampled from a female donor with Graves disease. Sequenced here: peripheral blood mononuclear cells (PBMCs), sampled when the disease was refractory, from a patient treated with antithyroid drugs.

The CDR3 loop reads CASSDKGTGHRNQPQHF. The CDR3 bases are TGTGCCAGCAGCGATAAAGGGACAGGTCATCGCAATCAGCCCCAGCATTTT. This rearrangement joins TRBV14 to TRBJ1-5; 8 bases align to TRBD1. Losses at the gene ends were 5 bases for V and 2 bases for J; bases not matched to a gene: 11. The germline V gene has CDR1 SGHDN and CDR2 FVKESK. The CDR3 consists of 17 residues.